This T cell receptor beta chain was sequenced in a study of cytomegalovirus exposure and HLA in healthy donors. Overall study findings and caveats: In an earlier analysis, in some 500 donors, most V segments appeared productive either ~90% or ~30% of the time. Most TCR sequences were uncommon, yet certain public TCRs appeared in many donors. Researchers reported in a later analysis that a missense DCLRE1C variant was tied to TCR beta V- and J-gene trimming.

Germline V gives CDR1 SNHLY, CDR2 FYNNEI. The CDR3 is 15 amino acids. The ends were cut back, 0 bases at V and 5 bases at J, with 13 bases in the middle. Turning to this clone: Its specificity is unknown.

It was with 60 Vbeta and 13 Jbeta primers that the PCR ran. Profiling relied on immunoSEQ multiplex PCR, and the TCRdb table lists in-frame clones only, not all of them. The sample yields hundreds of thousands of clones, 80% to 90% seen once. The chain combines TRBV2 with TRBJ1-2, with a tentative D call TRBD1 (6 bases). The source material was PBMCs. The clonotype was recovered from a girl between 2 and 10 years old in good health and CMV-seronegative. In DNA, the CDR3 is TGTGCCAGCAGTGAAGCCGGGGGGCCACGGTATGGCTACACCTTC. It specifies CASSEAGGPRYGYTF. The full variable domain, its missing parts supplied by reference TRBV2 and TRBJ1-2, is EPEVTQTPSHQVTQMGQEVILRCVPISNHLYFYWYRQILGQKVEFLVSFYNNEISEKSEIFDDQFSVERPDGSNFTLKIRSTKLEDSAMYFCASSEAGGPRYGYTFGSGTRLTVV.